The 21 T cell receptor beta chains below come from one sample, sequenced in a study of cytomegalovirus exposure and HLA in healthy donors. The PCR contained 60 Vbeta and 13 Jbeta primers. Measured with immunoSEQ multiplex PCR; TCRdb has only the in-frame clones, and not every one. The sample carries under 300,000 clones, about nine tenths recorded once. The sample comprised PBMCs. All receptors come from a man in his forties or fifties in good health and CMV-seropositive.

This clone was seen a handful of times. This chain links TRBV28 with TRBJ1-2; 7 bases match TRBD1. V lost 4 bases to trimming and J lost 5 bases; unmatched junction nucleotides: 7. The V gene's germline CDR1 is MDHEN and CDR2 SYDVKM. The CDR3 contains 14 residues. The CDR3: CASSWGAGGYGYTF. The CDR3 region has the DNA TGTGCCAGCAGTTGGGGGGCAGGGGGGTATGGCTACACCTTC.

The J gene is TRBJ2-2, the V gene TRBV5-1, with a weak D call TRBD1 (5 bases). The CDR3 consists of 16 residues. CDR1 is SGHRS and CDR2 is YFSETQ in the germline V gene. The V and J ends lost 4 bases and 7 bases respectively, with 20 bases between them. The CDR3 sequence is CASSELGVQAIGELFF. The CDR3 DNA sequence: TGCGCCAGCAGCGAGTTAGGGGTCCAAGCGATCGGGGAGCTGTTTTTT.

V and J are TRBV7-9 and TRBJ2-7, with 8 bases identical to TRBD1. This CDR3 has 15 residues. Germline CDR1 is SEHNR and CDR2 is FQNEAQ (reference sequence). The ends lost 6 bases at V and 1 base at J; junction bases unmatched: 8. As DNA, the CDR3 is TGTGCCAGCAGACCCGGGACAGGACTATCCTACGAGCAGTACTTC. It is translated as CASRPGTGLSYEQYF.

The J gene is TRBJ2-1, the V gene TRBV19; D possibly corresponds to TRBD1 (5 bases). The CDR3 is 17 amino acids. Per germline, CDR1 LNHDA and CDR2 SQIVND (reference sequence). The ends were cut back, 1 base at V and 0 bases at J, with 13 bases in the middle. CDR3 nucleotides: TGTGCCAGTAGTATAGGCCCTAGGACAAGCTCCTACAATGAGCAGTTCTTC. Translation: CASSIGPRTSSYNEQFF.

V gene TRBV18 combines with J gene TRBJ1-2, with D unresolved. Germline V gene data show CDR1 as KGHSH and CDR2 as LQKENI. The CDR3 length is 15 residues. V lost 0 bases to trimming and J lost 3 bases, with 11 bases between them. The chain's CDR3 is CASSPPRRIDYGYTF. CDR3 sequence (DNA): TGTGCCAGCTCACCACCGCGCAGGATTGACTATGGCTACACCTTC.

The table lists this clone with a few counts. V and J are TRBV18 and TRBJ2-7; weak D call: TRBD2 (5 bases). The CDR3 loop spans 12 amino acids. From germline, CDR1 is KGHSH and CDR2 LQKENI. Trimming took 3 bases from V and 5 from J, leaving 8 bases between them. In DNA form, the CDR3 reads TGTGCCAGCTCACCCCGGGGAAACGAGCAGTACTTC. Protein: CASSPRGNEQYF.

The CDR3 region is CASSEGLAGNTGELFF. As DNA, the CDR3 is TGTGCCAGCAGTGAGGGGCTAGCGGGGAACACCGGGGAGCTGTTTTTT. The chain has TRBV25-1 and TRBJ2-2; 8 nucleotides align to TRBD2. The trim removed 3 bases at V and 1 base at J, leaving 4 bases unmatched. This CDR3 contains 16 residues. The germline V gene has CDR1 MGHDK and CDR2 SYGVNS.

As regards this clone: Other DNA sequences in this sample translate to the same CDR3. The V and J genes are TRBV28 and TRBJ1-1; TRBD1 matches 9 bases. The V segment lost 3 bases and the J segment 1 base; nucleotides outside the gene matches: 0. The CDR3 consists of 14 residues. The germline CDR1 and CDR2 sequences are MDHEN and SYDVKM. This CDR3 is CASSLGQGNTEAFF. The CDR3 nucleotides are TGTGCCAGCAGTTTGGGACAGGGGAACACTGAAGCTTTCTTT.

V usage is TRBV29-1 and J usage is TRBJ2-7, with 7 nucleotides matching TRBD1. Losses at the gene ends were 6 bases for V and 2 bases for J; bases not matched to a gene: 7. The length of the CDR3 is 13 residues. The germline V gene has CDR1 SQVTM and CDR2 ANQGSEA. This CDR3 is CSVPGQLAYEQYF. CDR3 bases: TGCAGCGTCCCGGGACAGTTAGCCTACGAGCAGTACTTC.

This chain connects TRBV4-2 to TRBJ1-6, with a weak D call TRBD1 (5 bases). CDR1 and CDR2 from the germline V gene are LGHNA and YNFKEQ. With 3 bases removed from V and 7 bases from J, the gap between germline ends came to 16 bases. The CDR3 totals 16 residues. CDR3 loop: CASSQGLGQANSPLHF. The CDR3 coding sequence is TGTGCCAGCAGCCAGGGGCTGGGGCAGGCGAATTCACCCCTCCACTTT.

The chain recombines TRBV2 with TRBJ2-2; possible D gene TRBD1, 5 bases. The V and J ends lost 0 bases and 6 bases respectively, with 14 bases between them. Germline CDR1 SNHLY, CDR2 FYNNEI. CDR3 size: 16 residues. This CDR3 reads CASSEALWGSAGELFF. The CDR3 bases are TGTGCCAGCAGTGAAGCGCTTTGGGGCTCTGCCGGGGAGCTGTTTTTT.

This chain connects TRBV4-2 to TRBJ2-1, with D unresolved. V dropped 0 bases and J dropped 7 bases, with 7 bases sitting between them. This CDR3 has 13 residues. The germline gives CDR1 LGHNA, CDR2 YNFKEQ. This CDR3 is CASSQDIRNEQFF. The CDR3 region has the DNA TGTGCCAGCAGCCAAGATATACGGAATGAGCAGTTCTTC.

The chain uses TRBV29-1 and TRBJ2-1; D remains ambiguous. V dropped 4 bases and J dropped 0 bases, with 7 bases sitting between them. The V gene's germline CDR1 is SQVTM and CDR2 ANQGSEA. This CDR3 comprises 13 residues. CDR3 loop: CSVVDTSYNEQFF. CDR3 nucleotides: TGCAGCGTTGTTGACACCTCCTACAATGAGCAGTTCTTC.

V is TRBV7-3 and J is TRBJ2-1, with 8 bases fitting TRBD1. The CDR3 extends over 16 amino acids. Trimming cost V 5 bases and J 4 bases; bases outside gene matches: 10. Germline-derived CDR1 and CDR2 are SGHTA and FQGTGA. The CDR3 reads CASSPQGAKGYNEQFF. The CDR3 coding sequence is TGTGCCAGCAGCCCCCAGGGGGCAAAGGGGTACAATGAGCAGTTCTTC.

This chain uses TRBV7-9 with TRBJ2-3, with 10 bases lining up with TRBD2. The length of the CDR3 is 18 residues. CDR1 SEHNR and CDR2 FQNEAQ come from the germline V gene (reference sequence). V trimming: 7 bases; J trimming: 0 bases; junction bases outside the gene matches: 13. CDR3: CASTPGPSGRASTDTQYF. The CDR3, as DNA: TGTGCCAGCACCCCGGGCCCCAGCGGGAGGGCGAGCACAGATACGCAGTATTTT.

This chain's CDR3 is CAWSVSRDRANSPLHF. DNA for the CDR3: TGTGCCTGGAGTGTATCCCGGGACAGGGCGAATTCACCCCTCCACTTT. The rearrangement links TRBV30 to TRBJ1-6; 9 positions match TRBD1. The CDR3 contains 16 residues. V lost 0 bases, J lost 7 bases, and 7 bases stayed unmatched. The germline V gene has CDR1 GTSNPN and CDR2 SVGIG (reference sequence).

The chain recombines TRBV28 with TRBJ1-4, with TRBD1 identical over 8 bases. Germline CDR1 reads MDHEN; CDR2 reads SYDVKM. CDR3 length: 15 amino acids. V shed 2 bases and J 7 bases; nucleotides not matched to a gene: 6. The CDR3 is CASSLRGTGGEKLFF. CDR3 DNA sequence: TGTGCCAGCAGTTTAAGGGGGACAGGTGGTGAAAAACTGTTTTTT.

This clone is a singleton in its sample. The chain links TRBV19 to TRBJ2-2; no clear D. V was clipped by 4 bases and J by 0 bases, with 6 bases between them. The germline V gene has CDR1 LNHDA and CDR2 SQIVND (reference sequence). This CDR3 is built from 14 residues. In DNA form, the CDR3 reads TGTGCCAGTAGTAAGGAGCCGAACACCGGGGAGCTGTTTTTT. Translating it yields CASSKEPNTGELFF. The whole variable domain, filled in from reference TRBV19 and TRBJ2-2, reads DGGITQSPKYLFRKEGQNVTLSCEQNLNHDAMYWYRQDPGQGLRLIYYSQIVNDFQKGDIAEGYSVSREKKESFPLTVTSAQKNPTAFYLCASSKEPNTGELFFGEGSRLTVL.

This rearrangement joins TRBV5-4 to TRBJ2-7, with TRBD1 matching over 7 bases. Germline CDR1 and CDR2: SGHNT and YYREEE (reference sequence). The CDR3 runs to 15 residues. The trim removed 4 bases at V and 0 bases at J, leaving 7 bases unmatched. The CDR3 spells CASSRPGQSSYEQYF. The CDR3 nucleotides are TGTGCCAGCAGCCGGCCGGGACAGAGCTCCTACGAGCAGTACTTC.

The rearrangement joins TRBV29-1 to TRBJ1-4, with TRBD1 matching over 10 bases. Trimming removed 6 bases from V and 6 bases from J; junction bases left unmatched: 4. The germline V gene has CDR1 SQVTM and CDR2 ANQGSEA. There are 13 residues in the CDR3. The CDR3 loop is CSVLGQGDEKLFF. CDR3 coding DNA: TGCAGCGTGCTTGGACAGGGGGATGAAAAACTGTTTTTT.

This chain links TRBV4-3 with TRBJ2-1; 12 bases are shared with TRBD2. Germline V gives CDR1 LGHNA, CDR2 YSLEER. The CDR3 consists of 16 residues. V trimming: 2 bases; J trimming: 8 bases; junction bases outside the gene matches: 7. The chain's CDR3 is CASSQWGSSGGDEQFF. The CDR3 bases are TGCGCCAGCAGCCAATGGGGATCTAGCGGGGGGGATGAGCAGTTCTTC.